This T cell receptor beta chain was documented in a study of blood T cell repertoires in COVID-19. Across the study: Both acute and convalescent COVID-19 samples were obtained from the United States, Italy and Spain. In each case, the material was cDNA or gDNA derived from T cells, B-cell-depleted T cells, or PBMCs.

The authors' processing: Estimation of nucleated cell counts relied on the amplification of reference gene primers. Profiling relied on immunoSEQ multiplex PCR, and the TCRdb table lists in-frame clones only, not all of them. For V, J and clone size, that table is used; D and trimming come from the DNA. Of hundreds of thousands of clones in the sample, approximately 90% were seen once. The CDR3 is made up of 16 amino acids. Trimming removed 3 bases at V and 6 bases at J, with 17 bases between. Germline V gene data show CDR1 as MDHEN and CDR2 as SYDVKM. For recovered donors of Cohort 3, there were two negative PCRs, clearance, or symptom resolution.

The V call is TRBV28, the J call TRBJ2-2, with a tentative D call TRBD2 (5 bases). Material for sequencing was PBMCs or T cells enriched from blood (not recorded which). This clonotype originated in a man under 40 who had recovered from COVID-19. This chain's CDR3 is CASSFDLLEIPGELFF. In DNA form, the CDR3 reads TGTGCCAGCAGTTTTGATTTACTAGAAATTCCCGGGGAGCTGTTTTTT.